This TCR beta chain was observed in a study of T cells after yellow fever vaccination. Per germline, CDR1 LNHNV and CDR2 YYDKDF (reference sequence). The CDR3 is made up of 17 amino acids. V lost 5 bases and J lost 5; bases outside the gene matches: 15. One entry per CDR3 protein results from TCRdb running MiXCR on the 5' RACE reads. This table has around 610,000 distinct CDR3 sequences, about 14% appearing once. In this sample, this clonotype turned up a few times. The TCR comes from a young man who received the YFV17D yellow fever vaccine. The sample in question was PBMCs, obtained on the day of the yellow fever booster vaccination. V usage is TRBV15 and J usage is TRBJ2-1, with 7 positions matching TRBD2. CDR3 nucleotide sequence: TGTGCCACCAGCCTGCCCGGGCTGGGAGGGCCAGACAATGAGCAGTTCTTC. This gives the protein CATSLPGLGGPDNEQFF.